This T cell receptor beta chain was observed in a study of CD8 T cells in ankylosing spondylitis. This clonotype came up a few times. The antigen remains undetermined. This CDR3 spans 14 amino acids. CDR1 is MNHEY and CDR2 is SMNVEV in the germline V gene (reference sequence). V lost 5 bases, J lost 2 bases, and 2 bases stayed unmatched. The study's findings and limits: Certain motif variants had earlier appeared in reactive arthritis synovial fluid and blood. About eight highly homologous variants made up a TCR beta motif that seemed to typify ankylosing spondylitis blood. Matched ankylosing spondylitis synovial fluid reportedly contained a significantly enriched population of disease-linked clones.

The TCR beta libraries were generated through quantitative 5'-RACE incorporating molecular barcodes. Via MiXCR, TCRdb re-called the 5' RACE reads, giving one row per CDR3 protein. The data show about 700,000 distinct CDR3 sequences, 15% to 20% seen once. The V and J genes are TRBV27 and TRBJ1-2; 10 bases match TRBD1. The TCR was taken from a male donor with ankylosing spondylitis. What was sequenced was blood, either unsorted or a sorted T cell fraction (not recorded which). The CDR3 sequence is CASSRQGANYGYTF. CDR3 DNA: TGTGCCAGCAGTCGACAGGGGGCGAACTATGGCTACACCTTC.